The 5 T cell receptor beta chains reported below all come from one sample, sequenced in a study of blood T cell repertoires in COVID-19. Some clones are missing from TCRdb's copy, which holds only in-frame ones; the method was immunoSEQ multiplex PCR. Here the sample spans 43,000 or so clones, around 80% being singletons. Sequences were obtained from peripheral blood. Receptors originate from a woman at least 80 years old with acute or convalescent COVID-19.

The chain links TRBV19 to TRBJ2-5; tentative D call: TRBD1 (6 bases). The CDR3 totals 14 residues. V was clipped by 2 bases and J by 4 bases, with 11 bases between them. Germline-derived CDR1 and CDR2 are LNHDA and SQIVND (reference sequence). Here the CDR3 reads CASSINRASETQYF. Here the CDR3 DNA reads TGTGCCAGTAGTATAAACAGGGCTTCAGAGACCCAGTACTTC.

The chain links TRBV19 to TRBJ1-4; no reliable D call. CDR1 LNHDA and CDR2 SQIVND come from the germline V gene (reference sequence). V was cut by 1 base and J by 4 bases, with 10 bases left in between. This CDR3 contains 15 residues. CDR3 sequence (DNA): TGTGCCAGTAGTATAGGATCAGGATTTAATGAAAAACTGTTTTTT. Translating gives CASSIGSGFNEKLFF.

The chain links TRBV5-4 to TRBJ1-2; tentative D call: TRBD1 (6 bases). V lost 4 bases to trimming and J lost 8 bases, with 18 bases between them. The CDR3 consists of 14 residues. Germline V gene data show CDR1 as SGHNT and CDR2 as YYREEE (reference sequence). The CDR3 coding sequence is TGTGCCAGCAGCCCCCCCACAGGGAGTACGGGCTACACCTTC. This codes for CASSPPTGSTGYTF.

CDR3 bases: TGTGCCAGCAACCGTAACCCGGGTGCTGGGGAAAAACTGTTTTTT. Translation gives CASNRNPGAGEKLFF. The chain uses TRBV2 and TRBJ1-4; D is unclear. Germline V CDR1 and CDR2: SNHLY, FYNNEI. CDR3 size: 15 residues. V dropped 7 bases and J dropped 8 bases, with 20 bases sitting between them. Filled out from reference TRBV2 and TRBJ1-4, the complete variable domain reads EPEVTQTPSHQVTQMGQEVILRCVPISNHLYFYWYRQILGQKVEFLVSFYNNEISEKSEIFDDQFSVERPDGSNFTLKIRSTKLEDSAMYFCASNRNPGAGEKLFFGSGTQLSVL.

A single count supports this clone. J is TRBJ2-6 and V is TRBV30, with a tentative D call TRBD1 (5 bases). This CDR3 is built from 13 residues. Germline values: CDR1 GTSNPN, CDR2 SVGIG (reference sequence). The V and J ends lost 2 bases and 13 bases respectively, with 15 bases between them. CDR3 amino acids: CAWSLQGAKVLTF. CDR3 bases: TGTGCCTGGAGTCTCCAAGGGGCTAAAGTCCTGACTTTC.